This T cell receptor beta chain was identified in a study of PD-1 blockade in classical Hodgkin lymphoma. Trimming left V 0 bases short and J 5 bases short, with 11 bases between. This CDR3 is built from 15 residues. Germline V gives CDR1 MNHNY, CDR2 SVGAGI (reference sequence). In the case of this clone: Its antigen is unidentified.

Overall study results and limits: Baseline TCR diversity was reportedly lower in newly diagnosed patients than in healthy donors. It was reported as lower still in relapsed/refractory patients. Baseline diversity in complete responders resembled that of newly diagnosed patients.

The data were produced by immunoSEQ multiplex PCR, yet TCRdb's version contains in-frame clones alone and is incomplete. Of about 23,000 clones detected, roughly 70% appear once; the ten largest clones hold about 18%. With no exception, relapse followed autologous stem cell transplantation in all patients, and brentuximab vedotin exposure varied. The chain couples TRBV6-6 to TRBJ1-5; tentatively, D is TRBD1 (6 bases). The receptor's source is a human donor with classical Hodgkin lymphoma. The sequenced sample was peripheral blood mononuclear cells (PBMCs), obtained at baseline. CDR3 bases: TGTGCCAGCAGTTACTCGGGCAGGGGCGATCAGCCCCAGCATTTT. Its protein is CASSYSGRGDQPQHF.